This TCR beta chain is drawn from a study of blood T cell repertoires in COVID-19. The wider study: Both acute and convalescent COVID-19 samples were obtained from the United States, Italy and Spain.

Assay used: immunoSEQ multiplex PCR; TCRdb lists only in-frame clones, some missing. This table holds about 230,000 clones, 65% to 90% found once. V gave up 7 bases and J gave up 3 bases, with 8 bases separating them. The V gene's germline CDR1 is SGHTS and CDR2 YDEGEE. The CDR3 has 11 residues. This sequence joins TRBV5-8 and TRBJ2-7; D is undetermined. The sequence was collected from a woman aged 45-65 years with acute or convalescent COVID-19. The sample comprised peripheral blood. CDR3 sequence reads: CASQSIYEQYF. As DNA, the CDR3 is TGTGCCAGCCAAAGCATCTACGAGCAGTACTTC. The variable domain in full, with the rest retrieved from reference TRBV5-8 and TRBJ2-7, is EAGVTQSPTHLIKTRGQQATLRCSPISGHTSVYWYQQALGLGLQFLLWYDEGEERNRGNFPPRFSGRQFPNYSSELNVNALELEDSALYLCASQSIYEQYFGPGTRLTVT.